These 14 T cell receptor beta chains originate from one sample sequenced in a study of blood T cell repertoires in COVID-19. Assay: immunoSEQ multiplex PCR; the TCRdb copy retains only in-frame clones and omits some. The sample contains about 250,000 clones, 70% to 90% of which appear only once. Specimen: peripheral blood. The receptors were sampled from a woman aged 25 to 39 with COVID-19, enrolled during active disease.

The J gene is TRBJ2-7, the V gene TRBV3-1 (or the pseudogene TRBV3-2); D might be TRBD1 (5 bases). Germline CDR1 reads LGHDT; CDR2 reads YNNKEL (reference sequence). The CDR3 totals 17 residues. V dropped 3 bases and J dropped 0 bases, with 18 bases sitting between them. The CDR3 DNA follows: TGTGCCAGCAGCCACCCCAGGCAGGGTAAAGGCTCCTACGAGCAGTACTTC. Translating gives CASSHPRQGKGSYEQYF.

For the CDR3, the DNA is TGTGCCAGCTCACGCGACCGGGAATCCGGGGCCAACGTCCTGACTTTC. Protein: CASSRDRESGANVLTF. The rearrangement links TRBV18 to TRBJ2-6; maybe TRBD2 (5 bases). This CDR3 contains 16 residues. Germline-derived CDR1 and CDR2 are KGHSH and LQKENI. Trimming cost V 4 bases and J 4 bases, with 14 bases left between them.

This chain joins TRBV29-1 and TRBJ2-3; 9 nucleotides match TRBD1. Germline assignment: CDR1 SQVTM and CDR2 ANQGSEA. The CDR3 length is 20 residues. With V trimmed by 4 bases and J by 0 bases, 20 bases remained unmatched. The CDR3 sequence: CSVVPDSPTGGVGSTDTQYF. CDR3 nucleotide sequence: TGCAGCGTTGTGCCCGACTCCCCAACAGGGGGCGTCGGTAGCACAGATACGCAGTATTTT.

This rearrangement joins TRBV28 to TRBJ2-5; 9 nucleotides line up with TRBD1. The CDR3 runs 15 residues. Trimming took 6 bases from V and 3 from J; bases not matched to a gene: 8. The germline V gene encodes CDR1 MDHEN and CDR2 SYDVKM. DNA for the CDR3: TGTGCCAGCAGGCGGGACAGGGAGGCGGAAGAGACCCAGTACTTC. Translated: CASRRDREAEETQYF.

This sequence joins TRBV24-1 and TRBJ2-3, with 9 positions matching TRBD2. The germline V gene encodes CDR1 KGHDR and CDR2 SFDVKD. CDR3 length: 16 amino acids. V was pared by 1 base and J by 5 bases, with 6 bases of the junction left unmatched. In DNA, the CDR3 is TGTGCCACCAGTGATTTTACTAGCGGGTCAGGAGATACGCAGTATTTT. It encodes CATSDFTSGSGDTQYF.

This chain connects TRBV7-2 to TRBJ1-1; D ambiguous. The germline V gene has CDR1 SGHTA and CDR2 FQGNSA. CDR3 length: 14 residues. Trimming removed 4 bases from V and 0 bases from J, with 9 bases in between. The CDR3 sequence is CASSSGPVNTEAFF. The CDR3 coding sequence is TGTGCCAGCAGCTCAGGTCCGGTGAACACTGAAGCTTTCTTT.

V and J are TRBV3-1 (or the pseudogene TRBV3-2) and TRBJ1-1; D not certain. Trimming stripped 0 bases from V and 0 bases from J, with 11 bases between. This CDR3 spans 16 amino acids. CDR1 and CDR2 from the germline V gene are LGHDT and YNNKEL (reference sequence). The DNA for the CDR3 is TGTGCCAGCAGCCAAGAGCCAGGACTTATGAACACTGAAGCTTTCTTT. As protein: CASSQEPGLMNTEAFF.

The chain recombines TRBV27 with TRBJ2-7; D is possibly TRBD1 (5 bases). V gave up 1 base and J gave up 2 bases, with 12 bases separating them. Germline V gene sequence: CDR1 MNHEY, CDR2 SMNVEV (reference sequence). This CDR3 is built from 15 residues. CDR3 coding DNA: TGTGCCAGCAGTTTATACCCGCAGGGCGCCTACGAGCAGTACTTC. Protein sequence: CASSLYPQGAYEQYF.

The V and J genes are TRBV19 and TRBJ2-3; D may be TRBD1 (5 bases). The CDR3 extends over 15 amino acids. Germline V CDR1 and CDR2: LNHDA, SQIVND (reference sequence). The V and J ends lost 7 bases and 4 bases respectively, with 18 bases between them. DNA for the CDR3: TGTGCCAGTACCCCGTGGGGCAGGGCCCCAGATACGCAGTATTTT. It translates to CASTPWGRAPDTQYF. Together with reference TRBV19 and TRBJ2-3, the CDR3 gives the full variable domain: DGGITQSPKYLFRKEGQNVTLSCEQNLNHDAMYWYRQDPGQGLRLIYYSQIVNDFQKGDIAEGYSVSREKKESFPLTVTSAQKNPTAFYLCASTPWGRAPDTQYFGPGTRLTVL.

V gene TRBV15 combines with J gene TRBJ2-1; TRBD2 might be the D (5 bases). Germline CDR1 and CDR2: LNHNV and YYDKDF (reference sequence). The V and J ends lost 5 bases and 7 bases respectively, with 24 bases between them. The CDR3 runs to 17 residues. CDR3 protein: CATSFRPWGWGANEQFF. The CDR3 DNA sequence: TGTGCCACCAGCTTCCGCCCGTGGGGTTGGGGAGCGAATGAGCAGTTCTTC.

The J gene is TRBJ2-2, the V gene TRBV19; tentatively, D is TRBD1 (6 bases). From germline, CDR1 is LNHDA and CDR2 SQIVND (reference sequence). The CDR3 has 14 residues. V was pared by 6 bases and J by 4 bases, with 12 bases between. CDR3 region: CASSYTGLTGELFF. For the CDR3, the DNA is TGTGCCAGTAGCTATACAGGGCTCACCGGGGAGCTGTTTTTT.

The rearrangement uses TRBV11-2 and TRBJ2-1, with 9 bases that match TRBD2. V lost 1 base and J lost 1; bases outside the gene matches: 2. Germline CDR1 and CDR2: SGHAT and FQNNGV. The CDR3 length is 16 residues. The DNA for the CDR3 is TGTGCCAGCAGCTTAGGAGCGGGAGGTTCCTACAATGAGCAGTTCTTC. This encodes CASSLGAGGSYNEQFF.

The J gene is TRBJ1-6, the V gene TRBV21-1; the DNA was not used to check the table's D call, TRBD1. TRBV21-1 represents a pseudogene. The CDR3 spans 18 residues. CDR3 residues: CASSPKGTGFTYNSPLHF. DNA for the CDR3: TGTGCCAGCAGCCCTAAGGGGACAGGGTTCACCTATAATTCACCCCTCCACTTT.

This chain uses TRBV7-8 with TRBJ1-4; 7 positions agree with TRBD1. CDR1 is SGHVS and CDR2 is FQNEAQ in the germline V gene. The V gene end was trimmed by 5 bases and the J gene end by 6 bases; junction bases not matched to a gene: 15. The CDR3 loop spans 17 amino acids. Here the CDR3 DNA reads TGTGCCAGCAGCAAAGCGCCCACGACAGGGTTACATGAAAAACTGTTTTTT. Encoded protein: CASSKAPTTGLHEKLFF.